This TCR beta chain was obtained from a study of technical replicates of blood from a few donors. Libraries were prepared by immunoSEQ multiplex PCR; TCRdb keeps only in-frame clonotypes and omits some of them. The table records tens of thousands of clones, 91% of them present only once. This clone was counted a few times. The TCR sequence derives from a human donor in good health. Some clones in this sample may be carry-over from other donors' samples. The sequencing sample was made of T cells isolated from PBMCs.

The CDR3: CASSSLGTGAFSPYEQYF. For the CDR3, the DNA is TGTGCCAGCAGCTCACTTGGGACAGGGGCCTTTAGCCCCTACGAGCAGTACTTC. V gene TRBV28 combines with J gene TRBJ2-7, with 10 positions matching TRBD1. This CDR3 comprises 18 residues. The V and J ends lost 6 bases and 2 bases, in that order; junction bases with no gene match: 16. Germline CDR1 MDHEN, CDR2 SYDVKM.